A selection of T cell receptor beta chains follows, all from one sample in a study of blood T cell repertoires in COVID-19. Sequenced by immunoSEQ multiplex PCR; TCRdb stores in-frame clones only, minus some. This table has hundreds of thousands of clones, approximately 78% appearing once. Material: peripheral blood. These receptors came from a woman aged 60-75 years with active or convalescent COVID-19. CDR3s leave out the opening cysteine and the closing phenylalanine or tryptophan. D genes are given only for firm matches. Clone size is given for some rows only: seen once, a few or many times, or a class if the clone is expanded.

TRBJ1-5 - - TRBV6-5 ASRQGRAGNQPQH
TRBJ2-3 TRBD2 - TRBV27 ASSKPLGRGGTDTQY
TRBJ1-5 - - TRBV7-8 ASSLALSGQVNQPQH
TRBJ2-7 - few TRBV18 ASSPPGGEQY
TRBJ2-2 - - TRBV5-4 ASSFNLNTGELF
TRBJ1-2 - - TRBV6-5 ASIGVVGGYT
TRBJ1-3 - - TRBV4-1 ASSQLFPRGSGNTIY
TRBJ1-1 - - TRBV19 ASSIDNRNTEAF
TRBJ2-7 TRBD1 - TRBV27 ASSEGQGGSEQY
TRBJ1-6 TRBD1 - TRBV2 ASSLDRANSPLH
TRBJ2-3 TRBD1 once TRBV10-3 AISPGQGARDTQY
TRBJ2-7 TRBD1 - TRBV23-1 ASIPGQGLYEQY
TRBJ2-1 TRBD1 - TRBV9 ASSPRSAQGAWYNEQF
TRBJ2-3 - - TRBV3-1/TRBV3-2 ASSHSLGGDQGPDTQY
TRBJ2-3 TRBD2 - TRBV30 AWSRGGSTDTQY
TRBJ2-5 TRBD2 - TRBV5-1 ASSLSGEPQETQY
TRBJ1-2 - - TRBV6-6 ASSPDRRYGYT
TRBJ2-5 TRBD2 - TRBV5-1 ASSVSGGRGETQY
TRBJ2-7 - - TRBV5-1 ASSLESLASVSGEQY
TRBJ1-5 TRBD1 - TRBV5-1 ASSLGQHNQPQH
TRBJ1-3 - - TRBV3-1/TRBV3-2 ASSQREAAGNTIY
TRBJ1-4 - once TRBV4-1 ASSRGSGGKLF
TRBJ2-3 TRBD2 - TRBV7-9 ASSTLAGRADTQY
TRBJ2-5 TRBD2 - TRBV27 ASSLSGLAGGQETQY
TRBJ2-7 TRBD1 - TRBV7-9 ASSLGRGPYEQY
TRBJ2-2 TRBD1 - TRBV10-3 AIAPSMIDRGRSGELF
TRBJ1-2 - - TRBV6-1 ASSEPGQPYTYGYT
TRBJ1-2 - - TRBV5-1 ASSPMGEFYGYT
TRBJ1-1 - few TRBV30 AWSGQYLNTEAF
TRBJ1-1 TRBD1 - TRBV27 ASSPRTGYATEAF
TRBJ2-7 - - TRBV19 ASSRSTGSLAYEQY
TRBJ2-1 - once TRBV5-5 ASSSGWEQF
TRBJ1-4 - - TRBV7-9 ASSLGNRLNEKLF
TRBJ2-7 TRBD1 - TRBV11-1 ASSFVGTEPLEQY
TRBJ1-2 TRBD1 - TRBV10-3 AISGTGNGYT